This T cell receptor beta chain appears in the sequencing data of a study of technical replicates of blood from several donors. This table comes from immunoSEQ multiplex PCR, and its TCRdb copy is limited to in-frame clones, with some not included. Counted here are about 80,000 clones, 91% occurring once; the ten biggest clones make up around 0.4%. The CDR3 loop spans 16 amino acids. The germline V gene encodes CDR1 SGHNT and CDR2 YYREEE (reference sequence). V dropped 0 bases and J dropped 2 bases, with 13 bases sitting between them. This chain connects TRBV5-4 to TRBJ2-3; possibly TRBD1 for D (5 bases). Sequenced sample: T cells isolated from PBMCs. This TCR was recovered from a human donor in good health. The CDR3: CASSLAAGIITDTQYF. CDR3 DNA sequence: TGTGCCAGCAGCTTGGCGGCAGGGATTATCACAGATACGCAGTATTTT. Combining the CDR3 with reference TRBV5-4 and TRBJ2-3 gives the whole variable domain ETGVTQSPTHLIKTRGQQVTLRCSSQSGHNTVSWYQQALGQGPQFIFQYYREEENGRGNFPPRFSGLQFPNYSSELNVNALELDDSALYLCASSLAAGIITDTQYFGPGTRLTVL.